This is a list of T cell receptor beta chains from one sample in a study of shared clonotypes between healthy human individuals. Using immunoSEQ multiplex PCR, the repertoire was profiled, and TCRdb retains in-frame clones only, with some absent. The table records 400,000 to 500,000 clones, 65% to 80% of them present only once. The source material was PBMCs. The receptors come from a woman in her thirties or forties in good health. Some clones in this sample may be carry-over from other donors' samples. Each CDR3 is given with its conserved first and last residue. Size tells how often a clone was seen (once, few, many) or the class of an expanded clone, and some rows leave it out.

abundance	v_gene	j_gene	CDR3aa
few	TRBV9	TRBJ2-3	CASSVAGKDTQYF
-	TRBV18	TRBJ2-5	CASSPSTGAEETQYF
once	TRBV27	TRBJ2-2	CASSGLAGPTGELFF
once	TRBV2	TRBJ2-4	CASSTGTGVDIQYF
-	TRBV28	TRBJ1-1	CASSLIRPNTEAFF
-	TRBV29-1	TRBJ2-3	CSVDSNTDTQYF
-	TRBV5-4	TRBJ1-5	CATAMGGQNQPQHF
-	TRBV5-4	TRBJ2-7	CASSLGGLAGTYEQYF
-	TRBV5-4	TRBJ2-2	CASSQGKNTGELFF
-	TRBV27	TRBJ1-2	CASSTGGYYGYTF
-	TRBV4-1	TRBJ1-4	CASSRGTGRNEKLFF
-	TRBV4-1	TRBJ2-7	CASSYNILSSYEQYF
once	TRBV7-6	TRBJ2-1	CASSELANAGNEQFF
-	TRBV2	TRBJ1-2	CASRGQGAIYGYTF
-	TRBV11-2	TRBJ2-5	CASRQGLAGAETQYF
-	TRBV11-2	TRBJ2-1	CASNPLGTPNGEQFF
-	TRBV10-1	TRBJ2-7	CATHGGRFSYEQYF
few	TRBV30	TRBJ1-1	CASRIGRTEAFF
-	TRBV28	TRBJ2-1	CASNVAGVSYNEQFF
once	TRBV5-1	TRBJ2-7	CASSPSLGDRGYEQYF
-	TRBV27	TRBJ2-2	CASIKRLRGLAGGVGGELFF
-	TRBV9	TRBJ2-5	CASSVGAVQETQYF
few	TRBV4-1	TRBJ2-5	CASSQDWTSGSQETQYF
-	TRBV9	TRBJ2-7	CASSAQLGLEQYF
-	TRBV5-1	TRBJ2-7	CASSSAGTGRSEQYF
-	TRBV4-1	TRBJ2-1	CASSQTSLAGAYNEQFF
once	TRBV28	TRBJ1-2	CASSSGRIYGYTF